A single T cell receptor (beta chain) is shown here with its context. Using immunoSEQ multiplex PCR, the repertoire was profiled, and TCRdb retains in-frame clones only, with some absent. The sample yields 350,000 to 450,000 clones, roughly 90% seen once. The sample comes from a study of blood T cell repertoires in COVID-19. Study at large: Nucleic acid was either cDNA or gDNA, and it came from T cells, B-cell-depleted T cells, or PBMCs.

The cohort comprised adults aged about 18 to 89 years residing in 20 to 25 US areas. Grouping used clinical history reported by participants in a survey and questionnaire. Cohort 3 recovery required two negative PCRs, clearance, or symptom resolution. Sample: PBMCs or T cells enriched from blood (not recorded which). The origin of this receptor is a woman aged 30 to 39 who had recovered from COVID-19.

The CDR3 DNA reads TGTGCCAGCAGCTTAACAGGGTCGACTGGTGAAAAACTGTTTTTT. Its protein product is CASSLTGSTGEKLFF. The chain links TRBV7-2 to TRBJ1-4; tentative D call: TRBD1 (6 bases). Trimming stripped 2 bases from V and 7 bases from J, with 14 bases between. The CDR3 is 15 amino acids. CDR1 SGHTA and CDR2 FQGNSA come from the germline V gene.